These T cell receptor beta chains were read from a single sample in a study of shared clonotypes between healthy human individuals. Method: immunoSEQ multiplex PCR; TCRdb's copy keeps in-frame clones and lacks some. The sample has about 800,000 clones; 96% are singletons. Sequencing was done on a sample of naive CD8+ T cells sorted from blood. The receptors were sampled from a man aged 25-45 years in good health. Both conserved end residues are part of each CDR3. Each record gives: clone size, J gene, V gene, D gene, CDR3 DNA, CDR3 protein. A D gene is named only where the DNA matches it firmly. Only some rows state a clone size, as once, few, many or a class for expanded clones.

NA	TRBJ2-7	TRBV7-9	NA	TGTGCCAGCAGCACGTTCGAGGGAGACTCCTACGAGCAGTACTTC	CASSTFEGDSYEQYF
NA	TRBJ1-3	TRBV6-6	NA	TGTGCCAGCAGTGACCTTAACTCTGGAAACACCATATATTTT	CASSDLNSGNTIYF
NA	TRBJ1-5	TRBV19	NA	TGTGCCAGTACCGACCGTGAGAGCAATCAGCCCCAGCATTTT	CASTDRESNQPQHF
NA	TRBJ2-7	TRBV6-5	NA	TGTGCCAGCAGTTACTCTAACGGATGGCGGGCACGCGAGCAGTACTTC	CASSYSNGWRAREQYF
NA	TRBJ2-5	TRBV11-2	NA	TGTGCCAGCAGCTTAGCTAGAGGGGGGGAAAAGACCCAGTACTTC	CASSLARGGEKTQYF
NA	TRBJ2-7	TRBV2	NA	TGTGCCAGCAGTACTTCCTACGAGCAGTACTTC	CASSTSYEQYF
NA	TRBJ2-7	TRBV28	NA	TGTGCCAGCAGTTTATTCGGGAACAGGGCGCACGAGCAGTACTTC	CASSLFGNRAHEQYF
NA	TRBJ2-1	TRBV5-5	NA	TGTGCCAGCAGCTTGGGGGGCTTGGCAGGTGATGAGCAGTTCTTC	CASSLGGLAGDEQFF
NA	TRBJ1-2	TRBV28	NA	TGTGCCAGCAGCCAAAAAGGATCAGGGATAGGCAACTATGGCTACACCTTC	CASSQKGSGIGNYGYTF
NA	TRBJ2-7	TRBV5-6	TRBD2	TGTGCCAGCAGCGGCGGGGGTGGGGTCCACGAGCAGTACTTC	CASSGGGGVHEQYF
NA	TRBJ1-2	TRBV7-2	NA	TGTGCCAGCAGCTCCCCCCCCCGAACAGATCGTACCTTC	CASSSPPRTDRTF
NA	TRBJ2-1	TRBV21-1	NA	TGTGCCAGCAGCAGCGTTAGGGACCCCCCTTACAATGAGCAGTTCTTC	CASSSVRDPPYNEQFF
NA	TRBJ2-2	TRBV11-3	TRBD2	TGTGCCAGCAGCTTAAGGTCTGGCGGGAGGGACACCGGGGAGCTGTTTTTT	CASSLRSGGRDTGELFF
NA	TRBJ2-7	TRBV11-2	TRBD1	TGTGCCAGCAGCGGTAAGGCCGGCACAGGGGTCCTCTGGGAGCAGTACTTC	CASSGKAGTGVLWEQYF
once	TRBJ2-1	TRBV5-1	TRBD2	TGCGCCAGCAGTCTGGCGGGACTAGCGGGAGACTACAATGAGCAGTTCTTC	CASSLAGLAGDYNEQFF
NA	TRBJ1-2	TRBV5-1	NA	TGCGCCAGCAGCTTGGGCCGAGAGGGCTACACCTTC	CASSLGREGYTF
NA	TRBJ1-1	TRBV9	NA	TGTGCCAGCAGCTCCGGGACACCTGAAGCTTTCTTT	CASSSGTPEAFF
NA	TRBJ2-2	TRBV7-3	TRBD1	TGTGCCAGCAGCGCTTCCGGGACAGGGGGAACCGGGGAGCTGTTTTTT	CASSASGTGGTGELFF
NA	TRBJ2-7	TRBV4-1	NA	TGCGCCAGCAGCCCGGGAGACAGGGTTCCCTACGAGCAGTACTTC	CASSPGDRVPYEQYF
few	TRBJ2-3	TRBV5-1	NA	TGCGCCAGCAGCCTTGAGGACGGCACAGATACGCAGTATTTT	CASSLEDGTDTQYF
NA	TRBJ2-3	TRBV15	NA	TGTGCCACCAGCAGAGATGAAGGGTCGTACACAGATACGCAGTATTTT	CATSRDEGSYTDTQYF
NA	TRBJ1-3	TRBV2	NA	TGTGCCAGCAGTACGCCAGTGGGCTCTGGAAACACCATATATTTT	CASSTPVGSGNTIYF
NA	TRBJ2-1	TRBV7-6	TRBD2	TGTGCCAGCAGCTTACTAGCGGGAGTCGAAGAGCAGTTCTTC	CASSLLAGVEEQFF
NA	TRBJ2-1	TRBV5-1	TRBD2	TGCGCCAGCAGCCCTAGCGGCCCTTCCTACAATGAGCAGTTCTTC	CASSPSGPSYNEQFF
NA	TRBJ2-7	TRBV27	TRBD2	TGTGCCAGCAGTCCTCTAGCGGGAGGGTCCTTGGAGCAGTACTTC	CASSPLAGGSLEQYF
once	TRBJ2-3	TRBV27	TRBD2	TGTGCCAGCAGTCCTCCAGTCGGGACTAGTCTCACAGATACGCAGTATTTT	CASSPPVGTSLTDTQYF
NA	TRBJ2-1	TRBV27	TRBD1	TGTGCCAGCAGTGCTGGGACAGGGATCGGTGATGAGCAGTTCTTC	CASSAGTGIGDEQFF
NA	TRBJ1-4	TRBV6-1	NA	TGTGCCAGCAGTGAAACTTGGACAGATAATGAAAAACTGTTTTTT	CASSETWTDNEKLFF
NA	TRBJ1-4	TRBV11-2	NA	TGTGCCAGCAGCTTGGGTGAAAAACTGTTTTTT	CASSLGEKLFF
NA	TRBJ1-1	TRBV11-2	TRBD1	TGTGCCAGCAGCCCCCACACCGGGACAGGGGGCACTGAAGCTTTCTTT	CASSPHTGTGGTEAFF
once	TRBJ1-2	TRBV5-5	NA	TGTGCCAGCAGCCTGGGGTTTACGGGAACTAACTATGGCTACACCTTC	CASSLGFTGTNYGYTF
NA	TRBJ1-2	TRBV6-1	TRBD1	TGTGCCAGCAGTGACGGGTTGGACAGGGTCCATTACTCCGACTATGGCTACACCTTC	CASSDGLDRVHYSDYGYTF
NA	TRBJ2-7	TRBV7-9	TRBD1	TGTGCCAGCACAACCCCGGACAGGGAATCCTACGAGCAGTACTTC	CASTTPDRESYEQYF
NA	TRBJ1-2	TRBV6-6	NA	TGTGCCAGCAGTTACTCGGCGGAATATAACTATGGCTACACCTTC	CASSYSAEYNYGYTF
NA	TRBJ2-1	TRBV11-2	TRBD2	TGTGCCAGCAGCTCGATGACTAGCGGTCTCCTCAATGAGCAGTTCTTC	CASSSMTSGLLNEQFF
NA	TRBJ1-1	TRBV7-8	NA	TGTGCCAGCAGTTTAGGGTATGGGACTGAAGCTTTCTTT	CASSLGYGTEAFF
NA	TRBJ2-7	TRBV7-8	NA	TGTGCCAGCAGGCAAGCACCTCGTGACGAGCAGTACTTC	CASRQAPRDEQYF
NA	TRBJ2-7	TRBV27	NA	TGTGCCAGCAGTTCTCCGCGAGGGACACCCACCTACGAGCAGTACTTC	CASSSPRGTPTYEQYF
NA	TRBJ1-1	TRBV29-1	TRBD1	TGCAGCGTTGCAGGGGGAGAAATGAACACTGAAGCTTTCTTT	CSVAGGEMNTEAFF
NA	TRBJ2-1	TRBV7-8	TRBD2	TGTGCCAGCAGCTTTGGGGGAGGGCGGTACAATGAGCAGTTCTTC	CASSFGGGRYNEQFF
NA	TRBJ2-2	TRBV5-6	NA	TGTGCCAGCAGTTACAGTGGCACCGGGGAGCTGTTTTTT	CASSYSGTGELFF
NA	TRBJ2-7	TRBV4-1	NA	TGCGCCAGCAGCTCTAGCAGCGAGCAGTACTTC	CASSSSSEQYF
NA	TRBJ2-1	TRBV30	NA	TGTGCCTGGAACGAGCTGCCCGGCTCCTACAATGAGCAGTTCTTC	CAWNELPGSYNEQFF
NA	TRBJ2-4	TRBV11-2	NA	TGTGCCAGCAGCCCGGTCAGGGATATTGTTTGGGCCATTCAGTACTTC	CASSPVRDIVWAIQYF
NA	TRBJ2-7	TRBV19	NA	TGTGCCAGTAGTATGACCGGACCTACCTACGAGCAGTACTTC	CASSMTGPTYEQYF